This T cell receptor beta chain is from a study of cytomegalovirus exposure and HLA in healthy donors (TCRdb year 2017). Study-wide context: An earlier analysis of several hundred of the donors reported 276 Gb of sequence data and 117 million unique TCR beta sequences obtained from approximately 180 million T cells. Among about 410 genotyped donors of the cohort, an average of roughly 230,000 unique TCR beta nucleotide sequences was sequenced per donor, of which 15% to 20% were non-productive. Roughly five DR-DQ haplotypes were treated as single units for association and clustering because of strong linkage in the cohort. A separate validation cohort of 100 to 150 different subjects was used in addition to the roughly 670-subject first cohort. In the later analysis, no new phenotypic data were used to find candidate immune exposures; instead, reliance was placed on TCR beta sequences and their occurrence across donors. To study patterns of TCR occurrence, a later analysis re-analyzed previously published TCR beta repertoires from several hundred donors and added high-resolution HLA genotyping. Typing coverage varied by locus: about 620-640 donors for A, B, C, DRB1 and DQB1; roughly 520 for DQA1; around 570 for DPA1; some 470 for DPB1. In a later genetic analysis, genome-wide SNP genotypes for about 65% of the 666 donors were used, and that subset was treated as a discovery cohort. The study aimed to test whether signatures of past pathogen exposure could be identified by cataloging public T cell receptors. Donor age, sex, ethnicity and CMV serostatus were collected together with the repertoire data. An earlier analysis of 587 of the donors applied high-throughput TCR beta sequencing to assess whether each TCR beta V gene segment acted as functional or pseudogenic. To predict cytomegalovirus infection status, the study combined high-throughput TCR immunosequencing, statistical association of individual TCRs with disease status, and machine learning. Every discovery cohort repertoire had been produced on one sequencing platform. The T cell repertoires of several hundred subjects were profiled by immunosequencing and related to cytomegalovirus serostatus. Of the 350 to 400 genotyped donors, over 70% fell in the genetic ancestry cluster associated with self-reported Caucasian donors. HLA typing included class I and class II loci at four-digit resolution. An early release covering some 640 HLA-typed donors comprised around 300 gigabases of sequencing data and approximately 80 million unique TCR sequences.

The receptor library was made with the immunoSEQ multiplex PCR assay. A mixture of 60 forward primers for TCR Vbeta segments and 13 reverse primers for TCR Jbeta segments was used in the multiplex PCR. A multiplex PCR assay on genomic DNA amplified the CDR3 region of rearranged TCR beta genes. The Illumina HiSeq System was used to sequence the amplified TCR beta libraries as 87-base-pair reads. As for the original processing: Across the 600 to 700 repertoires, a later analysis counted 75 million to 90 million unique TCR beta chains, 8.5 million to 12 million of which were shared by at least two donors. A nearest-neighbor algorithm error-corrected the raw reads and collapsed the reads into unique sequences, merging closely related sequences to remove PCR and sequencing errors. CDR3 sequences were aligned to IMGT reference sequences to assign V, D and J gene segments. Each retained sequence needed at least a six-nucleotide match to both a V gene segment and a J gene segment. A rearrangement was called productive if the CDR3 had no stop codons and remained in frame with V and J, and every other rearrangement was called non-productive. CDR3 was defined by IMGT convention, running from the second conserved V-encoded cysteine to the conserved J-encoded phenylalanine. The earlier analysis of 500 to 600 of the donors excluded sequences that lacked an unambiguous match to a single V gene segment. In an earlier analysis of 450 to 700 of the donors, V segments were called functional above 56.7% productive rearrangements and were called segregating when the between-donor standard deviation exceeded 5%. To diagnose cytomegalovirus status from the catalog of TCR beta chain sequences, a statistical classification framework was built. In a later analysis, TCR nucleotide sequences were compared against IMGT/GENE-DB human TR gene sequences so that V and J genes could be assigned. Using the TCRdist pipeline, a later analysis assigned CDR3 sequences along with most-parsimonious VDJ recombination scenarios. In a later analysis, every TCR beta chain was defined by the combination of its CDR3 amino acid sequence and its V-gene family, and reads without a unique V-gene family were dropped. A later analysis removed nearly 600 highly shared, low-generation-probability nucleotide sequences to deal with suspected cross-contamination and a sequencing artifact. For each public chain, a later analysis derived a clonal expansion index from normalized ranks of inferred template counts within each repertoire. In a later analysis, generation probabilities were computed with a VDJ recombination model fitted to out-of-frame rearrangements, and the resulting probabilities were checked against IGoR. In a later analysis, hypergeometric tests were used to score TCR-TCR, TCR-HLA and TCR-CMV co-occurrence, with a repertoire-size bias correction applied to TCR pairs. A later analysis estimated false discovery rates by permuting HLA or CMV assignments 20 times. In a later analysis, co-occurring TCRs were grouped with DBSCAN, and TCRdist sequence similarity was added when clustering was performed within HLA-allele-positive subsets. Repertoires with fewer than 30,000 or more than 120,000 public chains, plus five repertoires with anomalous nucleotide sharing, were excluded from co-occurrence clustering. The table was pulled from immuneACCESS by TCRdb, which kept in-frame rearrangements only. Such tables lose some clones; where checked, under half of the loss comes from unresolved V genes, and the rest has no known cause. V and J calls and clone size are copied from that table; D and trimming were computed from the DNA. This sample holds some 89,000 clones; approximately 81% were observed only once. The top ten constitute approximately 7.4% of the sample.

Turning to this clone: No antigen is known for it. Nothing much larger sits one base from this clone, and base qualities are not available.

In total, over 600 healthy bone marrow donors made up the cohort. At the time of sampling, all cohort members were nominally healthy, though unrecorded immune exposures were likely present. The donor tested CMV seropositive, placing the donor among the 250 to 350 seropositive members of the cohort. A peripheral blood sample was provided by each donor, and peripheral blood mononuclear cells were used for TCR beta sequencing. The Qiagen DNeasy Blood Extraction Kit was used to extract genomic DNA from the blood cell samples. General conclusions and limits of the study: Strong co-occurrence of HLA alleles, especially DR and DQ, made assigning TCR associations to individual alleles difficult. The earlier analysis of about 600 of the donors excluded some 15 rarely observed V segments, including chromosome 9 orphons, because counts were too low. The authors suggested that the approach could potentially be generalized to other disease states and immunological phenotypes. According to a later analysis, TCR association rates differed among HLA loci, with DRB1 alleles showing the most associated TCRs and HLA-C alleles showing the fewest. In both the original and validation cohorts, the classifier was reported to diagnose cytomegalovirus status with high specificity and sensitivity. According to a later analysis, parvovirus B19, influenza, CMV and Epstein-Barr virus appeared linked to several top co-occurrence clusters. In a later analysis, HLA-associated TCR beta chains showed more clonal expansion and lower generation probabilities than non-associated chains that were equally common. A further reported finding was that TCR beta sequences accurately predicted the HLA-A and HLA-B alleles for most subjects in the first cohort. In a later genetic analysis, a missense DCLRE1C variant was associated with V-gene and J-gene trimming of TCR beta chains, and the association was replicated in an independent cohort. While some public TCRs were present in many individuals, most TCR sequences turned up only very rarely across donors. A group of highly shared sequence variants was considered likely to be a technical artifact of the sequencing pipeline. The presence/absence analyses assumed that sequencing depth was roughly uniform across donors, and that assumption may not be true. In a later analysis, more than 15,000 TCR beta sequences were associated with specific HLA alleles at a false discovery rate of 0.05. In the study, 150 to 200 TCR beta chains were listed as associated with cytomegalovirus. Most CMV-associated TCR beta chains appeared to be HLA-restricted in a later analysis, and the HLA associations seemed to be driven largely by CMV exposure. The only immune exposure information available for the cohort was CMV serostatus. Three of the identified cytomegalovirus-associated TCR beta chains were confirmed in vitro to be specific for cytomegalovirus antigens. Some IMGT-functional V segments, including TRBV6-2 and TRBV6-3, could not be distinguished by the 87-base-pair reads and were therefore excluded. Correlated functional status among segregating V segments might be attributable to linkage disequilibrium, but an unknown experimental factor could not be ruled out. An earlier analysis of approximately 570 of the donors showed that most TCR beta V segments appeared in productive rearrangements either about 87% or about 30% of the time, which broadly matched IMGT annotations. Because some donors lacked HLA typing at each locus, the association tests relied only on the typed subset. In this cohort, only TCR beta chains were sequenced, and detectable features were limited by the absence of alpha or paired-chain data. In a later genetic analysis, fewer N-insertions in productive TCRs were reported among donors in an Asian-associated ancestry cluster than the roughly 700-donor mean.

V is shortened by 1 base, J by 1 base, and the region joining them spans 4 bases. From its cysteine to its phenylalanine, the CDR3 spans 13 amino acids. CDR3 DNA is the only sequence kept; it has 39 bases, read in frame from the first base. CDR1 and CDR2, looked up from the germline V gene, are SGHAT and FQNNGV. The rearranged chain carries TRBV11-2 and TRBJ1-1, with an unclear D gene assignment. The source material was PBMCs. The sequence came from a man in his forties or fifties in good health and CMV-seropositive. The CDR3 has the sequence CASSLAGNTEAFF. The nucleotide sequence reads as follows: TGTGCCAGCAGCTTAGCAGGGAACACTGAAGCTTTCTTT.